The text below deals with one TCR beta chain. This specimen belongs to a study of T cell responses to AZD1222 COVID-19 vaccine. Clones were sequenced by immunoSEQ multiplex PCR, and TCRdb holds only the in-frame ones, with some missing. The sample includes some 100,000 clones, around nine tenths of them seen just once. The CDR3 is made up of 12 amino acids. Germline V gene data show CDR1 as MNHEY and CDR2 as SVGAGI. Trimming removed 10 bases from V and 5 bases from J, with 13 bases in between. The specimen comprised peripheral blood, sampled on day 0 of AZD1222 vaccination. J is TRBJ2-3 and V is TRBV6-5; D unclear. The source is an adult in good health. Written as DNA, the CDR3 is TGTGCCACCATAGACCGGCGAGATACGCAGTATTTT. Protein: CATIDRRDTQYF.